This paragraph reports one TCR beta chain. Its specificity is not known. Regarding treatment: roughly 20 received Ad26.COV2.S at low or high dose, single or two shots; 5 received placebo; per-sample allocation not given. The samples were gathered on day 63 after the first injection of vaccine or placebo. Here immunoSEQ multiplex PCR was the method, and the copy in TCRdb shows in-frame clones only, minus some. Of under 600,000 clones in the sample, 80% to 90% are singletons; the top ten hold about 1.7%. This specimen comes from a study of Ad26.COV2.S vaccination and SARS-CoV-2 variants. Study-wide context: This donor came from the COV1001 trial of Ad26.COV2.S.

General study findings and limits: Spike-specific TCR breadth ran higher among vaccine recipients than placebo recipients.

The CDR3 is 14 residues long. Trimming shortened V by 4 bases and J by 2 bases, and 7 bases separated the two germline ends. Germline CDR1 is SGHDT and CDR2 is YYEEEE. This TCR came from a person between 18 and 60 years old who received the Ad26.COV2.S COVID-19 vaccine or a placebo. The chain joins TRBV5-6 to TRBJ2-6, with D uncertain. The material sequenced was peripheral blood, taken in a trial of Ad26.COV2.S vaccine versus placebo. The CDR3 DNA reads TGTGCCAGCAGCCCCTATACTGGGGCCAACGTCCTGACTTTC. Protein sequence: CASSPYTGANVLTF.